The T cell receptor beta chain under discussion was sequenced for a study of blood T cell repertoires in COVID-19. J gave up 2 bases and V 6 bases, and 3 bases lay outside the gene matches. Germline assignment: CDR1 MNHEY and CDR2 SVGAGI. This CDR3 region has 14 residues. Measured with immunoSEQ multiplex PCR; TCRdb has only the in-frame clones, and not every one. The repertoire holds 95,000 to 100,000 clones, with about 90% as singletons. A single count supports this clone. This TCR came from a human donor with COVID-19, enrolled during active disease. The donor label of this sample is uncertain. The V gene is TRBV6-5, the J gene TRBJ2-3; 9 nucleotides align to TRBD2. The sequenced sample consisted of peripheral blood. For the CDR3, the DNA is TGTGCCAGCAGGGCTAGCGGGAACACAGATACGCAGTATTTT. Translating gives CASRASGNTDTQYF.